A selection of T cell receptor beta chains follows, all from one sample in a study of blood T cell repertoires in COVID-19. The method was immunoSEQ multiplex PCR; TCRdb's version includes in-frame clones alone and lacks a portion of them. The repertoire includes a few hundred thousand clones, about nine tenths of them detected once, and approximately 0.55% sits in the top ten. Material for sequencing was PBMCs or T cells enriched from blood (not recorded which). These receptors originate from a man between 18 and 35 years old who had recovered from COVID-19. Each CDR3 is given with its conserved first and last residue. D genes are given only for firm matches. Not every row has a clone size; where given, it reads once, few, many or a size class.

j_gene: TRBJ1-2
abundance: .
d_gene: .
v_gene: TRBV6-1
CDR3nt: TGTGCCAGCAGTGAAGCGGCAGCAGGGAGGTTTTATGGCTACACCTTC
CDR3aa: CASSEAAAGRFYGYTF

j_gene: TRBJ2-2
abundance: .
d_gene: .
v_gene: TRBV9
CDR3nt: TGTGCCAGCAGCGTAGGCGGGCCGGACACCGGGGAGCTGTTTTTT
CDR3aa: CASSVGGPDTGELFF

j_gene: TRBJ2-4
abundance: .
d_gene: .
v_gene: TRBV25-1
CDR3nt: TGTGCCAGCAGTGATGGGGCTCATCCGTACATTCAGTACTTC
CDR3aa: CASSDGAHPYIQYF

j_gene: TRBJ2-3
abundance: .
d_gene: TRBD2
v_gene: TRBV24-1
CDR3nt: TGTGCCACCAGTGACTTGCCTAGCGGGAGGGACACAGATACGCAGTATTTT
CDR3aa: CATSDLPSGRDTDTQYF

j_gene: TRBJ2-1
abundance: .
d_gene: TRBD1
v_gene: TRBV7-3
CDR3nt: TGTGCCAGCAGCGCGAGAGGACAGGGCGGTAGCTCCTACAATGAGCAGTTCTTC
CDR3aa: CASSARGQGGSSYNEQFF

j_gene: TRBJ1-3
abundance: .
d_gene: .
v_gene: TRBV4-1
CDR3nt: TGCGCCAGCAGCCTGAGGGTCCTTGGTGGAAACACCATATATTTT
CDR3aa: CASSLRVLGGNTIYF

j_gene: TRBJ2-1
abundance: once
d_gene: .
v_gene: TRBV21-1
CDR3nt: TGTGCCAGCCCGACAGGGTCCTACAATGAGCAGTTCTTC
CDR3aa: CASPTGSYNEQFF

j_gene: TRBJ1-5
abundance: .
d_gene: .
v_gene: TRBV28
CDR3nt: TGTGCCAGCAGAAATGCAGCAGGGATGCTCACGAATACCCGGCCCCAGCATTTT
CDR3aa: CASRNAAGMLTNTRPQHF

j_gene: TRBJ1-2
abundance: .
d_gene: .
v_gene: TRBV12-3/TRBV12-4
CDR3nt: TGTGCCAGCAGTTTATCAGGGGTCTATGGCTACACCTTC
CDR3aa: CASSLSGVYGYTF

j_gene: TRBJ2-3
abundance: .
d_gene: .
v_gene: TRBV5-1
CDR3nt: TGCGCCAGCAGCTTTTACAGGGAGACAGATACGCAGTATTTT
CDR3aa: CASSFYRETDTQYF

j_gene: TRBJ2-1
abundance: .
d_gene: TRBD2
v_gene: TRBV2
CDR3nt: TGTGCCAGCAGTGCTTCCCTAGCGGGAGTCGGTGAGCAGTTCTTC
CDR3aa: CASSASLAGVGEQFF

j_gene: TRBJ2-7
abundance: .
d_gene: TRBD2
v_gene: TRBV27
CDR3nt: TGTGCCAGCAGTTTGTCCCTAGCGGCCGAGCAGTACTTC
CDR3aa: CASSLSLAAEQYF

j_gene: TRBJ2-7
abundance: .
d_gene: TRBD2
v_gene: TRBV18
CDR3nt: TGTGCCAGCTCACCGCGGCAGCGGGACCACTACGAGCAGTACTTC
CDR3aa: CASSPRQRDHYEQYF

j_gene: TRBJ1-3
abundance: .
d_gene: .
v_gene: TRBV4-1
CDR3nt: TGCGCCAGCAGCCAAGATCCTGGCAGCTCTGGAAACACCATATATTTT
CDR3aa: CASSQDPGSSGNTIYF

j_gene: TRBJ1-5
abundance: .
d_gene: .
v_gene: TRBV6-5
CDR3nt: TGTGCCAGCAATCGACACTCCGGGGGGGAGCCCCAGCATTTT
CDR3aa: CASNRHSGGEPQHF

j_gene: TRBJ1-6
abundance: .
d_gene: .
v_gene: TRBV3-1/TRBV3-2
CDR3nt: TGTGCCAGCAGGGCTGGGGGGGATAATTCACCCCTCCACTTT
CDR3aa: CASRAGGDNSPLHF

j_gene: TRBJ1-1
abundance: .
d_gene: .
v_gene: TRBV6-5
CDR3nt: TGTGCCAGCAGTTACTCGGAAGGGGCGACTGAAGCTTTCTTT
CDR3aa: CASSYSEGATEAFF

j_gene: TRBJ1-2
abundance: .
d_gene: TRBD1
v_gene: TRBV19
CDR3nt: TGTGCCAGTAGTACCCGGACAGGACGTGCCAATGGCTACACCTTC
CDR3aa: CASSTRTGRANGYTF

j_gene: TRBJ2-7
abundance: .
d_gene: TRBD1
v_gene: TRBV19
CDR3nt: TGTGCCAGTAGTAGGACAGGTCAGAACGAGCAGTACTTC
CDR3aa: CASSRTGQNEQYF

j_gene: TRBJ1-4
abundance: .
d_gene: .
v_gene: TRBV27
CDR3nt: TGTGCCAGCAGTTTTGTTGGAGAGGGAAAACTGTTTTTT
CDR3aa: CASSFVGEGKLFF

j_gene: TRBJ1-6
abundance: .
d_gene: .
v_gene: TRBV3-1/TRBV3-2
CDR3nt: TGTGCCAGCAGCCGCGGAGGCGATAATTCACCCCTCCACTTT
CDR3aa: CASSRGGDNSPLHF

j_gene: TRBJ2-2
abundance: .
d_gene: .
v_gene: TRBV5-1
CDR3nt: TGCGCCAGCAGCTTCCTCGTAAACACCGGGGAGCTGTTTTTT
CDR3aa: CASSFLVNTGELFF

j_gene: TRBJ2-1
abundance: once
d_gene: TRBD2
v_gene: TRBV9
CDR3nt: TGTGCCAGCAGCCAGTCTAGCGGGACCTACAATGAGCAGTTCTTC
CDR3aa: CASSQSSGTYNEQFF

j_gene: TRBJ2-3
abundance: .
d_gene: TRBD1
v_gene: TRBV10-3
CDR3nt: TGTGCCATCGGGACAGGGGATTCGGCAACGCAGTATTTT
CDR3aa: CAIGTGDSATQYF